This T cell receptor beta chain was retrieved from a study of T cells in Graves' hyperthyroidism and ophthalmopathy. The study left out patients who had uncontrolled infection, other autoimmune disease, pregnancy or lactation. Orbital computed tomography, thyroid ultrasound, serum thyroxine and TRAb, and clinical symptoms together informed the diagnoses. The study's findings and limits: Appearing also in blood were most of the thyroid clonotypes expanded above 0.001.

On this clonotype: Its antigen is unknown.

TCR beta CDR3 region amplification was performed from RNA transcripts. Researchers ran a first-round RT-PCR on the TCR CDR3 using the HTBI primer set. TCRdb redid the calling of the multiplex PCR reads with MiXCR, one entry per CDR3 protein. This sample carries 500,000 to 650,000 distinct CDR3 sequences, over 45% of them seen once, and the ten largest clones take around 44%. V lost 6 bases and J lost 5; bases outside the gene matches: 3. This CDR3 region has 11 residues. The germline V gene has CDR1 SQVTM and CDR2 ANQGSEA. J is TRBJ2-7 and V is TRBV29-1, with TRBD2 matching 8 bases. This clonotype was sampled from an adult woman with Graves' disease, either hyperthyroidism or ophthalmopathy (not recorded which). Sequenced sample: peripheral blood or thyroid tissue (not recorded which). CDR3 bases: TGCAGCGTACCCGGGGGGGACGAGCAGTACTTC. Translated, it gives CSVPGGDEQYF.